This T cell receptor (beta chain) stems from a study of cytomegalovirus exposure and HLA in healthy donors. This clone was seen a handful of times. This CDR3 comprises 11 residues. Trimming shortened V by 10 bases and J by 4 bases, and 8 bases separated the two germline ends. Germline V CDR1 and CDR2: ENHRY, SYGVKD. PCR employed 60 Vbeta and 13 Jbeta primers. Sequencing used immunoSEQ multiplex PCR; TCRdb keeps in-frame clones, though not all of them. The sample contains some 190,000 clones, around 76% of which appear only once. This clonotype was obtained from a woman aged 25 to 39 in good health and CMV-seropositive. The V and J genes are TRBV10-3 and TRBJ1-5; no firm D call. The specimen sequenced was PBMCs. This chain's CDR3 is CATGRNQPQHF. CDR3 nucleotides: TGTGCCACTGGGAGGAATCAGCCCCAGCATTTT.